This T cell receptor beta chain comes out of a study of T cells in Graves' hyperthyroidism and ophthalmopathy. General study points: Most thyroid clonotypes that were expanded above 0.001 also turned up in blood. In the analysis, a 13 V-J model separated ophthalmopathy from stable hyperthyroidism. Onset of ophthalmopathy came a median around 7.1 months after the model predicted it.

This clonotype was recorded at least ten times. Its antigen is still unknown. This CDR3 is 15 amino acids long. V shed 5 bases, J shed 3 bases, and the junction held 8 bases outside the gene matches. Per germline, CDR1 MDHEN and CDR2 SYDVKM. Using RNA transcripts as the source, TCR beta CDR3 regions were amplified. The TCR CDR3 was amplified in a first-round RT-PCR using the HTBI primer set. MiXCR, run by TCRdb on the multiplex PCR reads, gives a single entry per CDR3 protein. Among 600,000 or so distinct CDR3 sequences, approximately 15% were seen once, and the ten largest hold roughly 6.9%. The chain combines TRBV28 with TRBJ2-7; 9 bases line up with TRBD2. Sample: blood. The sequence was collected from a young woman with Graves' ophthalmopathy. The CDR3: CASSPTSGALYEQYF. In DNA form, the CDR3 reads TGTGCCAGCAGTCCGACTAGCGGAGCTCTCTACGAGCAGTACTTC.